This TCR beta chain emerged from a study of regulatory T cells in long-lasting Graves disease. Study observations and caveats: The study found lower TCR diversity in persistent Graves' patients than in newly diagnosed ones.

Time point denoted: newly diagnosed GD, antithyroid drugs for less than 3 months. PBMC RNA served as the TCR library source. This clonotype has at least ten counts. The antigen remains undetermined. CDR3-region Arm-PCR and iRepertoire HTBI primers produced the TCR beta libraries. TCRdb ran MiXCR on the multiplex PCR reads and lists one entry per CDR3 protein. This sample has approximately 270,000 distinct CDR3 sequences; approximately 18% occur once, and the top ten carry around 15%. The data also belong to a second study, concerning T cells in Graves' hyperthyroidism and ophthalmopathy.

This receptor was obtained from a woman in her 30s with Graves disease. The specimen was peripheral blood mononuclear cells (PBMCs), collected at new diagnosis, from a patient treated with antithyroid drugs.

The CDR3, as DNA: TGCAGTGCTAGGTCACCAGGGGACTATGGCTACACCTTC. This sequence encodes CSARSPGDYGYTF. The V and J genes are TRBV20-1 and TRBJ1-2; perhaps TRBD1 as D (6 bases). Trimming cost V 3 bases and J 3 bases, with 11 bases left between them. The CDR3 has 13 residues. Germline V CDR1 and CDR2: DFQATT, SNEGSKA (reference sequence).